This T cell receptor (beta chain) was identified during a study of cytomegalovirus exposure and HLA in healthy donors. Study findings and constraints: Accurate prediction of most subjects' HLA-A and HLA-B alleles from TCR beta sequences was reported. Most observed TCR sequences were rare, whereas some public TCRs were detected in many donors.

Healthy bone marrow donors made up the cohort. The study ran its PCR with 60 Vbeta and 13 Jbeta primers. Sequenced by immunoSEQ multiplex PCR; TCRdb stores in-frame clones only, minus some. The table has roughly 180,000 clones, under 80% seen once. This clone has more than one count but fewer than ten. Its antigen remains unidentified. A junction end diverges from the germline sequence, so it may reflect a read error. Germline V CDR1 and CDR2: LNHDA, SQIVND (reference sequence). The CDR3 has 16 amino acids. The genes are TRBV19 and TRBJ2-1; 13 nucleotides match TRBD2. The receptor's source is a woman in her forties or fifties in good health and CMV-seropositive. Sample: PBMCs. Here the CDR3 reads CASQRELAGGYSEQFF. As DNA, the CDR3 is TGTGCCAGTCAACGAGAACTAGCGGGGGGGTACAGTGAGCAGTTCTTC.